These T cell receptor beta chains were read from a single sample in a study of blood T cell repertoires in COVID-19. Profiled with immunoSEQ multiplex PCR; TCRdb holds only in-frame clones, not every one. The sample holds about 170,000 clones, 85% seen once. Specimen: peripheral blood. These receptors originate from a woman over 75 with COVID-19, enrolled during active disease. Each CDR3 is given with its conserved first and last residue. A D gene is named only where the DNA matches it firmly. Size tells how often a clone was seen (once, few, many) or the class of an expanded clone, and some rows leave it out.

j_gene	abundance	d_gene	v_gene	len	CDR3nt	CDR3aa
TRBJ2-7	NA	NA	TRBV15	14	TGTGCCACCAGCAATTTAGGGACACCCACGGAGCAGTACTTC	CATSNLGTPTEQYF
TRBJ1-5	NA	TRBD1	TRBV5-8	16	TGTGCCAGCAGCTTACGGGACAGCTATAGCAATCAGCCCCAGCATTTT	CASSLRDSYSNQPQHF
TRBJ1-4	few	TRBD1	TRBV18	14	TGTGCCAGCTCACGGGGGACAGGGGAGGAAAAACTGTTTTTT	CASSRGTGEEKLFF
TRBJ2-2	NA	TRBD1	TRBV5-4	13	TGTGCCAGCAGCATACAGGGGTACGGGGAGCTGTTTTTT	CASSIQGYGELFF
TRBJ1-2	few	NA	TRBV18	12	TGTGCCAGCTCACCTATCTCCTATGGCTACACCTTC	CASSPISYGYTF
TRBJ2-7	NA	TRBD2	TRBV6-5	16	TGTGCCAGCAGTTATGCCCCTCTAGCGGGAGTTTACGAGCAGTACTTC	CASSYAPLAGVYEQYF
TRBJ1-5	NA	NA	TRBV27	16	TGTGCCAGCAGTTTAAGTGGGGCTGGTAGCAATCAGCCCCAGCATTTT	CASSLSGAGSNQPQHF
TRBJ1-5	NA	NA	TRBV5-1	18	TGCGCCAGCAGCACTTTCCCAAGCGGGGTCTCAAGCAATCAGCCCCAGCATTTT	CASSTFPSGVSSNQPQHF
TRBJ2-5	NA	TRBD2	TRBV5-1	16	TGCGCCAGCAGCAGAACGCCGGGACTAATCCAAGAGACCCAGTACTTC	CASSRTPGLIQETQYF
TRBJ2-5	NA	TRBD2	TRBV9	14	TGTGCCAGCAGCGTAGGTAATAGCGGGGAGACCCAGTACTTC	CASSVGNSGETQYF
TRBJ2-5	NA	NA	TRBV20-1	15	TGCAGTGCTAGTCCCGGGGAGGATGGTCAAGAGACCCAGTACTTC	CSASPGEDGQETQYF
TRBJ1-2	NA	NA	TRBV6-5	14	TGTGCCAGCAGTTACTCCACGGGAAAAGTTGGCTACACCTTC	CASSYSTGKVGYTF
TRBJ2-2	NA	NA	TRBV24-1	12	TGTGCCACCCAGGCGGGTACCGGGGAGCTGTTTTTT	CATQAGTGELFF
TRBJ2-3	NA	TRBD1	TRBV3-1/TRBV3-2	15	TGTGCCAGCAGCCCGGGGACAGGGGGTTCTGATACGCAGTATTTT	CASSPGTGGSDTQYF
TRBJ1-1	NA	NA	TRBV28	14	TGTGCCAGCAGTTATAGGGGTACGAGCCCTGAAGCTTTCTTT	CASSYRGTSPEAFF
TRBJ1-1	NA	TRBD1	TRBV4-2	15	TGTGCCAGCAGCCAAGTTGACACAGGGGGGACTGAAGCTTTCTTT	CASSQVDTGGTEAFF
TRBJ1-1	NA	NA	TRBV29-1	14	TGCAGCGTTGTCCCGGACATTGGGAGGACTGAAGCTTTCTTT	CSVVPDIGRTEAFF
TRBJ1-4	NA	NA	TRBV11-2	16	TGTGCCAGCAGCTTAGACTTTCGACAGCATAATGAAAAACTGTTTTTT	CASSLDFRQHNEKLFF
TRBJ2-1	NA	NA	TRBV12-3/TRBV12-4	11	TGTGCCAGCACCTTCGGCGGTGAGCAGTTCTTC	CASTFGGEQFF
TRBJ2-1	NA	TRBD1	TRBV9	16	TGTGCCAGCAGCGTAGGGGGACAGTCAGTTTCCAATGAGCAGTTCTTC	CASSVGGQSVSNEQFF
TRBJ1-1	NA	NA	TRBV7-2	15	TGTGCCAGCAGCTTAGGGGGTGGAGGGAGTACTGAAGCTTTCTTT	CASSLGGGGSTEAFF
TRBJ1-2	NA	TRBD1	TRBV2	14	TGTGCCAGCAGTCCTATGACAGGGAACTATGGCTACACCTTC	CASSPMTGNYGYTF
TRBJ1-4	NA	NA	TRBV6-5	16	TGTGCCAGCAGTTACGGACAGACTGCAACTAATGAAAAACTGTTTTTT	CASSYGQTATNEKLFF
TRBJ1-1	NA	NA	TRBV6-5	14	TGTGCCAGCACCGCCCCAGGGGTGAACACTGAAGCTTTCTTT	CASTAPGVNTEAFF
TRBJ1-2	NA	NA	TRBV5-5	17	TGTGCCAGCAGCTACGCCTTAGGGTCCTCCCTACGGGGGGGCTACACCTTC	CASSYALGSSLRGGYTF
TRBJ2-3	few	TRBD2	TRBV2	16	TGTGCTAGCACGAGCGGGGGCTACCCTAGAGCAGATACGCAGTATTTT	CASTSGGYPRADTQYF
TRBJ2-7	NA	NA	TRBV11-2	17	TGTGCCAGCAGCTTAGAAACTGGAACAGCCTACCTCTACGAGCAGTACTTC	CASSLETGTAYLYEQYF
TRBJ1-5	NA	NA	TRBV19	14	TGTGCCAGTAGTATCGAATCAGGGTTGGGCTCCCAGCATTTT	CASSIESGLGSQHF
TRBJ1-6	NA	NA	TRBV6-5	15	TGTGCCAGCACCCTGGACAAACCGAGAAATTCACCCCTCCACTTT	CASTLDKPRNSPLHF
TRBJ1-2	NA	TRBD1	TRBV12-5	13	TGTGCTAGTGGTCCGACAGGGGACTATGGCTACACCTTC	CASGPTGDYGYTF
TRBJ1-2	NA	TRBD1	TRBV5-6	15	TGTGCCAGCAGCTTATTCCAGGGGGTGGACTATGGCTACACCTTC	CASSLFQGVDYGYTF
TRBJ1-1	NA	NA	TRBV7-3	13	TGTGCCAGCAGCTTTGTCAGGGACACTGAAGCTTTCTTT	CASSFVRDTEAFF